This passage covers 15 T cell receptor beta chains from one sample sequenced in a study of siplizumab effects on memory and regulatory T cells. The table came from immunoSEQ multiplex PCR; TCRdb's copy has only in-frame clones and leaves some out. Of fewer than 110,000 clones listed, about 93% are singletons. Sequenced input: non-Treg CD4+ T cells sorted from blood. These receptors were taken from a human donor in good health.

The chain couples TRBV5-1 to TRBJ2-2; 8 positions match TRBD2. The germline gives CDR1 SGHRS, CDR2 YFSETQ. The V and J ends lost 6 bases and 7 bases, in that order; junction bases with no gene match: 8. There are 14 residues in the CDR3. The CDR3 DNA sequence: TGCGCCAGCATTGAGCGGGAGTCGGGCGGGGAGCTGTTTTTT. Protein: CASIERESGGELFF.

The CDR3 reads CASRGHGGQLDTQYF. The CDR3 DNA sequence: TGTGCCAGCAGAGGACACGGCGGGCAACTAGATACGCAGTATTTT. This chain links TRBV6-1 with TRBJ2-3; D may correspond to TRBD1 or TRBD2 (5 bases each). The germline V and J ends were trimmed by 6 bases and 5 bases, with 18 bases remaining between them. From germline, CDR1 is MNHNS and CDR2 SASEGT. CDR3 length equals 15 residues.

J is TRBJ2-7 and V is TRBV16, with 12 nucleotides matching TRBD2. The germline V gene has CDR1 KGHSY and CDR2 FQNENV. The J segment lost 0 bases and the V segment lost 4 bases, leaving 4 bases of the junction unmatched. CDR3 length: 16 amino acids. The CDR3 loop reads CASSPRTSGTSYEQYF. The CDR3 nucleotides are TGTGCCAGCAGCCCTAGGACTAGCGGGACCTCCTACGAGCAGTACTTC. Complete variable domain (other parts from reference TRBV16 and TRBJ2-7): GEEVAQTPKHLVRGEGQKAKLYCAPIKGHSYVFWYQQVLKNEFKFLISFQNENVFDETGMPKERFSAKCLPNSPCSLEIQATKLEDSAVYFCASSPRTSGTSYEQYFGPGTRLTVT.

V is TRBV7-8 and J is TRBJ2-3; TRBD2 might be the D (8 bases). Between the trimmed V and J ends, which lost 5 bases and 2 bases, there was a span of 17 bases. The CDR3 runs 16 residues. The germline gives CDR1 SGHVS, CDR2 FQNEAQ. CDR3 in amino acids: CASSALAGQTTDTQYF. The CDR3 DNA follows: TGTGCCAGCAGCGCCTTAGCGGGACAGACCACAGATACGCAGTATTTT.

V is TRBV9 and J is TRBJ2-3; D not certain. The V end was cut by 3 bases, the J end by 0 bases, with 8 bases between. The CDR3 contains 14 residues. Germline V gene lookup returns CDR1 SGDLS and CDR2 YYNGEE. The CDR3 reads CASSADGSTDTQYF. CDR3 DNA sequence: TGTGCCAGCAGCGCGGACGGTAGCACAGATACGCAGTATTTT. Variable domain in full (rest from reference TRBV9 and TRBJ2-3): DSGVTQTPKHLITATGQRVTLRCSPRSGDLSVYWYQQSLDQGLQFLIQYYNGEERAKGNILERFSAQQFPDLHSELNLSSLELGDSALYFCASSADGSTDTQYFGPGTRLTVL.

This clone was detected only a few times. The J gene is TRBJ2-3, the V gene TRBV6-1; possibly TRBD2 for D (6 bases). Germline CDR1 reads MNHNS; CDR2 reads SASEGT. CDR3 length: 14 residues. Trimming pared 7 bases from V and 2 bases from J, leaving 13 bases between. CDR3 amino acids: CASMLGGPTDTQYF. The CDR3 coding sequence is TGTGCCAGCATGCTGGGAGGACCCACAGATACGCAGTATTTT.

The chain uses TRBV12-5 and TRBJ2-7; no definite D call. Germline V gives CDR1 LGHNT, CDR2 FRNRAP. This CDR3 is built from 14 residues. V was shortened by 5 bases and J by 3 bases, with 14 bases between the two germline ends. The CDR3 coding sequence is TGTGCTAGTGGTCCGGGCGATGGACGCTACGAGCAGTACTTC. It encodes CASGPGDGRYEQYF.

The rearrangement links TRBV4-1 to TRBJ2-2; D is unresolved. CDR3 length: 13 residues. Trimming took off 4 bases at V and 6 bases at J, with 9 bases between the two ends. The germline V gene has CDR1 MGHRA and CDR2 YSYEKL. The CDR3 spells CASSLKQPGELFF. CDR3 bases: TGCGCCAGCAGCCTCAAGCAACCCGGGGAGCTGTTTTTT.

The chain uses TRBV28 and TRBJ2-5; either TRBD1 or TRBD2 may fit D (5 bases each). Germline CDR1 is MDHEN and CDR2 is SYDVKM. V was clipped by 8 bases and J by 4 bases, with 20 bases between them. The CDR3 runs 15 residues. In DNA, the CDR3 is TGTGCCAGCGTAGCCGGGACCACAAGTCGAGAGACCCAGTACTTC. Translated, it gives CASVAGTTSRETQYF.

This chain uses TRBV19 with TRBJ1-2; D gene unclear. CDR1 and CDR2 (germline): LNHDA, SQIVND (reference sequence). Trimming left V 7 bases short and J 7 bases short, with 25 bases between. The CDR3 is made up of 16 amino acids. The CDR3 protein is CASNEGRATTPSGYTF. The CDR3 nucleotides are TGTGCCAGTAACGAAGGACGAGCAACCACCCCGAGTGGCTACACCTTC.

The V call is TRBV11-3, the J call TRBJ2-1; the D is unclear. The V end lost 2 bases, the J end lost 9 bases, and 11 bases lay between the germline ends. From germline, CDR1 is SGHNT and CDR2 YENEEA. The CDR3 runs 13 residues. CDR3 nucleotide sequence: TGTGCCAGCAGCTTATCCCCCCTCGGTGAGCAGTTCTTC. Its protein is CASSLSPLGEQFF.

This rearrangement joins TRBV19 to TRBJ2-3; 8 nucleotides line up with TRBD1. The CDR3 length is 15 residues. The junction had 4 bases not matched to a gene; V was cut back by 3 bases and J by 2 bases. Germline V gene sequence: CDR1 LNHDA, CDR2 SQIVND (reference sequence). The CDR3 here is CASSIGQGATDTQYF. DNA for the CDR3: TGTGCCAGTAGTATCGGGCAGGGGGCCACAGATACGCAGTATTTT.

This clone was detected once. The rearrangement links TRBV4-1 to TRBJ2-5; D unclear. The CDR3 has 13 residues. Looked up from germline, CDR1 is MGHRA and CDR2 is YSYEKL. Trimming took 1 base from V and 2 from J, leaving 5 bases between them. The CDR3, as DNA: TGCGCCAGCAGCCAAGGAACACAAGAGACCCAGTACTTC. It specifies CASSQGTQETQYF.

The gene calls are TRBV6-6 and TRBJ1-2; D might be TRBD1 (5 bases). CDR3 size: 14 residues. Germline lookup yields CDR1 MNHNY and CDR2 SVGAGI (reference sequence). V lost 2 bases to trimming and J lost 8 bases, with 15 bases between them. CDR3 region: CASSYGTGSWGYTF. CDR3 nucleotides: TGTGCCAGCAGTTACGGGACTGGCTCGTGGGGCTACACCTTC.

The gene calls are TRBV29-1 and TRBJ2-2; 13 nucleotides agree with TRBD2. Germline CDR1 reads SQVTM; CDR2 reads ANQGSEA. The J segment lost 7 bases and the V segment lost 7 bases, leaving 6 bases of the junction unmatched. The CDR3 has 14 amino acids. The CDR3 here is CSALGTSGVGELFF. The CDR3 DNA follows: TGCAGCGCCCTAGGGACTAGCGGGGTCGGGGAGCTGTTTTTT.